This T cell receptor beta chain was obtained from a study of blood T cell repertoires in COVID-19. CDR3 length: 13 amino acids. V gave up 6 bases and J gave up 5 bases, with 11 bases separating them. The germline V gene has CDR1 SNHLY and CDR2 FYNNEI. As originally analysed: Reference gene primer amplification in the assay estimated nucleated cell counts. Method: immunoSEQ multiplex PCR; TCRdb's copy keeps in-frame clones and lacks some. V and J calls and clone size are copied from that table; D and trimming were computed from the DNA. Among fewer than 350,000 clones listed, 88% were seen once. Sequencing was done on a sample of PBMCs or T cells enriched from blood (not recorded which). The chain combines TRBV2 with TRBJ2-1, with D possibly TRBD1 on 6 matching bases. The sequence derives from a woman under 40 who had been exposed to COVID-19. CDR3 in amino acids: CASSTRGNNEQFF. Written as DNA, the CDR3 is TGTGCCAGCAGCACCAGGGGCAACAATGAGCAGTTCTTC.